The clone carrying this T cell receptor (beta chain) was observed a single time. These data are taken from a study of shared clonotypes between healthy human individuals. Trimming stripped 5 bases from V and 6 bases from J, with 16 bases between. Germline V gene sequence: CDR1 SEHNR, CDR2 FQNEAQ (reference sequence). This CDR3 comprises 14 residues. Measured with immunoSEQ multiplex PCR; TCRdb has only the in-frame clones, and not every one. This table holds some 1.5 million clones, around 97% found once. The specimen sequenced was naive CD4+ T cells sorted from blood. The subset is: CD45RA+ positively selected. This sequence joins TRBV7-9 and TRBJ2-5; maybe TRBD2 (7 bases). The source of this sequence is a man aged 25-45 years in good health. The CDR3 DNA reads TGTGCCAGCAGCCTCGCCGGGGGGCTGAAGACCCAGTACTTC. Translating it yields CASSLAGGLKTQYF. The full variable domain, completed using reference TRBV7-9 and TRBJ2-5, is DTGVSQNPRHKITKRGQNVTFRCDPISEHNRLYWYRQTLGQGPEFLTYFQNEAQLEKSRLLSDRFSAERPKGSFSTLEIQRTEQGDSAMYLCASSLAGGLKTQYFGPGTRLLVL.